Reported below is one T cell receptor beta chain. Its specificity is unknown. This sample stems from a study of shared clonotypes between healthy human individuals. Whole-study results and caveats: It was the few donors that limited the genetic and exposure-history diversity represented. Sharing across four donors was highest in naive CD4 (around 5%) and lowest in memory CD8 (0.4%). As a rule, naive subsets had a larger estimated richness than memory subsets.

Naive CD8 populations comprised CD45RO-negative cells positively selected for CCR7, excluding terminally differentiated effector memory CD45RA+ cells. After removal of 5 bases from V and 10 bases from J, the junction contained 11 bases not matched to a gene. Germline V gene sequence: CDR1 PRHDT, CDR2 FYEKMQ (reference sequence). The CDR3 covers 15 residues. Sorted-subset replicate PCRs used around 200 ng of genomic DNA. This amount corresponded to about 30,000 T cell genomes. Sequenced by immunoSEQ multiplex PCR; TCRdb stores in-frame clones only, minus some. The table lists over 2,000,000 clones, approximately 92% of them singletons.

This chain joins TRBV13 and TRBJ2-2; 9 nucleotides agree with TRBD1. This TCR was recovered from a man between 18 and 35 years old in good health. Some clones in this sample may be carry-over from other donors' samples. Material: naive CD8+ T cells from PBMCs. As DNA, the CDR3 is TGTGCCAGCAGCGTACTACAGGGGGCATCAGAGGAGCTGTTTTTT. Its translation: CASSVLQGASEELFF.